The T cell receptor beta chain described here comes from a study of early T cells in non-severe SARS-CoV-2 infection. Study summary: Chains were unpaired, as sequencing was done on bulk RNA from unsorted whole blood.

This clonotype was observed many times. Its antigen is currently unknown. Study-level findings and limits: Database matching using VDJdb favored anti-spike CD8 responses, with private and CD4 specificities left missing.

CDR3 length: 15 residues. The V gene end was trimmed by 4 bases and the J gene end by 8 bases; junction bases not matched to a gene: 11. Germline loops: CDR1 LGHNA, CDR2 YSLEER. Individually, cDNA molecules had unique molecular identifiers attached to them. TCRdb re-analysed the 5' RACE reads in MiXCR, keeping a single row per CDR3 protein. This sample has roughly 61,000 distinct CDR3 sequences, with less than 15% found just once. The rearrangement links TRBV4-3 to TRBJ2-3; 8 bases line up with TRBD1. The origin of this receptor is an adult who was a healthcare worker with PCR-confirmed SARS-CoV-2 infection or an uninfected control (not recorded which). Material: whole blood, obtained at baseline. The CDR3 loop is CASSLQDRGQGTQYF. The CDR3 DNA sequence: TGCGCCAGCAGCCTCCAAGACAGGGGCCAGGGTACGCAGTATTTT.